Shown below are 21 T cell receptor beta chains from a single sample sequenced in a study of glioma-infiltrating T cells after dendritic cell vaccination. Generated by immunoSEQ multiplex PCR, the TCRdb table keeps only in-frame clones and is missing some. There are over 90,000 clones in the sample; about 84% occur only once, and 2.5% to 3% lies in the top ten. This sample comprised blood, obtained before dendritic cell vaccination. These receptors originate from a human donor with glioblastoma.

J is TRBJ2-5 and V is TRBV5-1, with TRBD1 matching over 8 bases. The CDR3 has 16 residues. V shed 4 bases, J shed 1 base, and the junction held 9 bases outside the gene matches. Germline CDR1 is SGHRS and CDR2 is YFSETQ. CDR3 nucleotides: TGCGCCAGCAGCATCTACTTTACAGGGGGCCAAGAGACCCAGTACTTC. Protein: CASSIYFTGGQETQYF.

The chain links TRBV6-5 to TRBJ2-5; 7 bases are shared with TRBD1. V gave up 6 bases and J gave up 1 base; unmatched junction bases: 5. CDR1 is MNHEY, CDR2 SVGAGI, per germline. This CDR3 region has 14 residues. CDR3 region: CASSSRQGQETQYF. In nucleotides, the CDR3 is TGTGCCAGCAGCTCTCGACAGGGCCAAGAGACCCAGTACTTC.

The V and J genes are TRBV5-1 and TRBJ2-3, with 11 bases fitting TRBD1. From germline, CDR1 is SGHRS and CDR2 YFSETQ. This CDR3 is 15 amino acids long. The junction had 7 bases not matched to a gene; V was cut back by 4 bases and J by 6 bases. The CDR3 DNA reads TGCGCCAGCAGCGGAGGACAGGGGGCAGGGGATACGCAGTATTTT. Its protein is CASSGGQGAGDTQYF.

The chain is built from TRBV2 and TRBJ2-2; no clear D gene. This CDR3 spans 12 amino acids. Germline CDR1 SNHLY, CDR2 FYNNEI. V lost 1 base and J lost 7, with 4 bases in between. The CDR3 loop reads CASSEVVGELFF. The CDR3 DNA sequence: TGTGCCAGCAGTGAAGTCGTCGGGGAGCTGTTTTTT.

This rearrangement joins TRBV28 to TRBJ1-2; 9 bases fit TRBD1. This CDR3 spans 14 amino acids. With V trimmed by 3 bases and J by 2 bases, 1 base remained unmatched. Germline V lookup: CDR1 MDHEN, CDR2 SYDVKM. The CDR3 protein is CASSLGTGNYGYTF. The CDR3 nucleotides read TGTGCCAGCAGTTTGGGGACAGGGAACTATGGCTACACCTTC.

The chain couples TRBV7-9 to TRBJ2-5, with TRBD2 as a possible D gene (5 bases). Germline V gives CDR1 SEHNR, CDR2 FQNEAQ (reference sequence). V was shortened by 3 bases and J by 5 bases, with 10 bases between the two germline ends. This CDR3 contains 13 residues. For the CDR3, the DNA is TGTGCCAGCAGCTTTCCCGGACTTGAGACCCAGTACTTC. Its translation: CASSFPGLETQYF. Supplemented by reference TRBV7-9 and TRBJ2-5, the full variable domain reads DTGVSQNPRHKITKRGQNVTFRCDPISEHNRLYWYRQTLGQGPEFLTYFQNEAQLEKSRLLSDRFSAERPKGSFSTLEIQRTEQGDSAMYLCASSFPGLETQYFGPGTRLLVL.

Points on this clone: Other DNA sequences from this sample encode an identical CDR3 as well. This chain uses TRBV29-1 with TRBJ2-1; TRBD2 aligns across 9 bases. The CDR3 runs 13 residues. The ends lost 4 bases at V and 3 bases at J; junction bases unmatched: 1. CDR1 is SQVTM and CDR2 is ANQGSEA in the germline V gene. CDR3 DNA: TGCAGCGTTGGTAGCGGGAGCTACAATGAGCAGTTCTTC. This gives the protein CSVGSGSYNEQFF.

The chain couples TRBV5-6 to TRBJ2-7, with TRBD2 matching 7 bases. Germline V lookup: CDR1 SGHDT, CDR2 YYEEEE. This CDR3 is built from 16 residues. V gave up 0 bases and J gave up 2 bases; unmatched junction bases: 8. CDR3 sequence (DNA): TGTGCCAGCAGCTTGGTGGGCGGCGGGGGAACCTACGAGCAGTACTTC. Amino acids: CASSLVGGGGTYEQYF.

The chain has TRBV13 and TRBJ2-3, with 12 bases lining up with TRBD2. The CDR3 extends over 15 amino acids. Germline CDR1 and CDR2: PRHDT and FYEKMQ (reference sequence). J was trimmed by 5 bases and V by 5 bases; bases with no gene match: 5. CDR3 sequence (DNA): TGTGCCAGCAGCCCGACTAGCGGGGGAATAGATACGCAGTATTTT. It is translated as CASSPTSGGIDTQYF.

The rearrangement uses TRBV19 and TRBJ2-3, with D perhaps matching TRBD2 (5 bases). Germline CDR1 and CDR2: LNHDA and SQIVND (reference sequence). This CDR3 comprises 14 residues. Trimming pared 2 bases from V and 2 bases from J, leaving 8 bases between. CDR3 in DNA: TGTGCCAGTAGTATAAGCGGACCCACAGATACGCAGTATTTT. This gives the protein CASSISGPTDTQYF.

V is TRBV2 and J is TRBJ1-5, with a weak D call TRBD1 (5 bases). This CDR3 comprises 17 residues. Germline CDR1 SNHLY, CDR2 FYNNEI. The germline V and J ends were trimmed by 0 bases and 2 bases, with 14 bases remaining between them. The CDR3 nucleotides read TGTGCCAGCAGTGAAGCGGGGCACCTTATGGGCAATCAGCCCCAGCATTTT. Translation: CASSEAGHLMGNQPQHF.

This chain joins TRBV7-9 and TRBJ2-2, with a possible D match to TRBD1 (6 bases). With 3 bases removed from V and 1 base from J, the gap between germline ends came to 15 bases. CDR3 length: 17 amino acids. CDR1 and CDR2 (germline): SEHNR, FQNEAQ (reference sequence). In nucleotides, the CDR3 is TGTGCCAGCAGCTTGGCCCGACAGGTTATGAACACCGGGGAGCTGTTTTTT. Translated: CASSLARQVMNTGELFF.

The chain recombines TRBV10-3 with TRBJ1-2, with 8 bases identical to TRBD1. This CDR3 region has 15 residues. The ends lost 8 bases at V and 3 bases at J; junction bases unmatched: 11. CDR1 ENHRY and CDR2 SYGVKD come from the germline V gene. The CDR3 here is CAIGTSGGADYGYTF. CDR3 sequence (DNA): TGTGCCATCGGGACGTCAGGGGGCGCCGACTATGGCTACACCTTC.

This clone was observed a single time. This sequence joins TRBV11-3 and TRBJ2-7, with a weak D call TRBD2 (6 bases). Germline CDR1 and CDR2: SGHNT and YENEEA. There are 15 residues in the CDR3. The germline V and J ends were trimmed by 4 bases and 4 bases, with 17 bases remaining between them. The CDR3 DNA follows: TGTGCCAGCAGCTCCCCGGGGGACTCCCTATACGAGCAGTACTTC. This codes for CASSSPGDSLYEQYF.

The V gene is TRBV4-1, the J gene TRBJ1-5; D not resolved. CDR1 is MGHRA and CDR2 is YSYEKL in the germline V gene. The CDR3 is 15 amino acids. V was trimmed by 0 bases and J by 6 bases, leaving 12 bases between them. CDR3 bases: TGCGCCAGCAGCCAAGATCTGGGCAGCGGTCAGCCCCAGCATTTT. It specifies CASSQDLGSGQPQHF.

V gene TRBV7-9 combines with J gene TRBJ2-2; D is perhaps TRBD1 (6 bases). The CDR3 covers 14 residues. In germline, CDR1 is SEHNR, CDR2 FQNEAQ (reference sequence). The V gene lost 8 bases and the J gene lost 1 base, with 11 bases spanning the gap. As DNA, the CDR3 is TGTGCCAGCTGGGGGACACAGAACACCGGGGAGCTGTTTTTT. Its translation: CASWGTQNTGELFF.

The rearrangement links TRBV11-2 to TRBJ2-2; no clear D gene. Germline CDR1 reads SGHAT; CDR2 reads FQNNGV. The V and J ends lost 7 bases and 3 bases respectively, with 6 bases between them. The CDR3 sequence is 12 residues long. The DNA for the CDR3 is TGTGCCAGCACCCTCCACACCGGGGAGCTGTTTTTT. As protein: CASTLHTGELFF.

V and J are TRBV5-1 and TRBJ2-3; TRBD1 might be the D (6 bases). The germline gives CDR1 SGHRS, CDR2 YFSETQ. The CDR3 consists of 15 residues. V lost 2 bases and J lost 0, with 10 bases in between. CDR3 sequence (DNA): TGCGCCAGCAGCTTAGGGGGAGAGAGCACAGATACGCAGTATTTT. Translated, it gives CASSLGGESTDTQYF.

This chain connects TRBV10-2 to TRBJ2-5, with TRBD1 identical over 9 bases. CDR1 is WSHSY, CDR2 SAAADI, per germline. Trimming cost V 2 bases and J 5 bases; bases outside gene matches: 6. CDR3 length equals 15 residues. The CDR3 region has the DNA TGCGCCAGCAGTGAGGGGACAGGGATATGGGAGACCCAGTACTTC. Amino acid sequence: CASSEGTGIWETQYF.

This sequence joins TRBV7-9 and TRBJ2-4, with D tentatively TRBD2 (6 bases). This CDR3 region has 14 residues. Germline V gene data show CDR1 as SEHNR and CDR2 as FQNEAQ (reference sequence). The ends were cut back, 6 bases at V and 9 bases at J, with 18 bases in the middle. CDR3 region: CASSPARAGGIQYF. For the CDR3, the DNA is TGTGCCAGCAGTCCGGCGAGGGCCGGGGGCATTCAGTACTTC.

This clone has a single count. The chain uses TRBV7-3 and TRBJ2-5; 9 nucleotides agree with TRBD2. Per germline, CDR1 SGHTA and CDR2 FQGTGA. Losses at the gene ends were 0 bases for V and 5 bases for J; bases not matched to a gene: 4. The CDR3 is 15 residues long. The CDR3, as DNA: TGTGCCAGCAGCTTAACTAGCGGGAGTGGGGAGACCCAGTACTTC. Protein: CASSLTSGSGETQYF.